A single sample is the source of the 16 T cell receptor beta chains below, sequenced in a study of preoperative IRX-2 immunotherapy in early breast cancer. TCRdb keeps only in-frame clones here, not all; method: immunoSEQ multiplex PCR. Of around 25,000 clones detected, about 90% appear once; the ten largest clones hold 28%. Treatment reported: preoperative locoregional IRX-2 cytokine immunotherapy. Sequences were derived from tumor tissue, sampled after IRX-2 immunotherapy. These receptors all stem from a human donor with breast cancer.

The table lists this clone with a count of one. V is TRBV18 and J is TRBJ2-7; weak D call: TRBD1 (6 bases). The CDR3 is 16 residues long. Trimming removed 4 bases from V and 0 bases from J, with 16 bases in between. From germline, CDR1 is KGHSH and CDR2 LQKENI. This CDR3 reads CASSLGTGLSSYEQYF. CDR3 DNA: TGTGCCAGCTCACTTGGAACAGGGTTATCCTCCTACGAGCAGTACTTC.

The chain carries TRBV5-4 and TRBJ1-2; no clear D gene. Germline CDR1 is SGHNT and CDR2 is YYREEE (reference sequence). V was shortened by 0 bases and J by 2 bases, with 14 bases between the two germline ends. This CDR3 contains 16 residues. Here the CDR3 reads CASSLGIGEGNYGYTF. The CDR3 DNA sequence: TGTGCCAGCAGCTTGGGGATCGGGGAAGGGAACTATGGCTACACCTTC.

The gene calls are TRBV10-1 and TRBJ1-6; a weak D match, TRBD1 (6 bases). Germline CDR1 is WNHNN and CDR2 is SYGVQD (reference sequence). The CDR3 is 13 residues long. Trimming removed 6 bases at V and 7 bases at J, with 10 bases between. The CDR3 reads CASSGQRNSPLHF. Here the CDR3 DNA reads TGCGCCAGCAGCGGACAGAGGAATTCACCCCTCCACTTT.

The genes are TRBV11-2 and TRBJ2-5; tentative D call: TRBD1 (5 bases). The germline gives CDR1 SGHAT, CDR2 FQNNGV. CDR3 length: 14 amino acids. V gave up 5 bases and J gave up 2 bases, with 12 bases separating them. The CDR3 here is CASSRRAGQETQYF. DNA for the CDR3: TGTGCCAGCAGCCGCAGGGCAGGGCAAGAGACCCAGTACTTC.

The sample holds a few counts of this clone. The CDR3 DNA reads as TGTGCCATCAGGGGCGGGGGGGCCCCCTTACCGAACACAGATACGCAGTATTTT. It codes for CAIRGGGAPLPNTDTQYF. The genes are TRBV10-3 and TRBJ2-3; 9 bases fit TRBD2. Germline V gene sequence: CDR1 ENHRY, CDR2 SYGVKD. The CDR3 runs 18 residues. V was pared by 6 bases and J by 2 bases, with 15 bases of the junction left unmatched.

V and J are TRBV18 and TRBJ2-1; D is unclear. In germline, CDR1 is KGHSH, CDR2 LQKENI. Trimming removed 2 bases at V and 10 bases at J, with 9 bases between. The CDR3 is made up of 12 amino acids. CDR3 residues: CASSPGPREQFF. CDR3 coding DNA: TGTGCCAGCTCACCAGGGCCTCGCGAGCAGTTCTTC.

This clone was observed a single time. The DNA of the CDR3 is TGTGCCAGCAGACAAGACAGGTCTATAGCTTTCTTT. Translated, it gives CASRQDRSIAFF. J is TRBJ1-1 and V is TRBV6-6, with a tentative D call TRBD1 (6 bases). Trimming took 6 bases from V and 10 from J, leaving 15 bases between them. The CDR3 extends over 12 amino acids. CDR1 and CDR2 from the germline V gene are MNHNY and SVGAGI (reference sequence).

V usage is TRBV5-4 and J usage is TRBJ2-1; no definite D call. The V gene's germline CDR1 is SGHNT and CDR2 YYREEE (reference sequence). This CDR3 spans 15 amino acids. V lost 0 bases, J lost 5 bases, and 12 bases lay in between. The CDR3 spells CASSLVGGSHNEQFF. The CDR3 bases are TGTGCCAGCAGCTTGGTTGGCGGATCACACAATGAGCAGTTCTTC.

The chain employs TRBV6-6 and TRBJ2-1; D remains unclear. The CDR3 consists of 13 residues. Trimming left V 6 bases short and J 3 bases short, with 9 bases between. Per germline, CDR1 MNHNY and CDR2 SVGAGI (reference sequence). CDR3 nucleotide sequence: TGTGCCAGCAGGGGTTCCCTCTACAATGAGCAGTTCTTC. Encoded protein: CASRGSLYNEQFF.

This chain uses TRBV11-3 with TRBJ2-7, with TRBD2 identical over 11 bases. The CDR3 has 15 amino acids. The V gene end was trimmed by 3 bases and the J gene end by 6 bases; junction bases not matched to a gene: 7. Germline CDR1 is SGHNT and CDR2 is YENEEA. CDR3 region: CASSFRSGGAAEQYF. CDR3 coding DNA: TGTGCCAGCAGCTTTCGTAGCGGGGGGGCGGCCGAGCAGTACTTC. Looking up the rest from reference TRBV11-3 and TRBJ2-7 gives the full variable domain: EAGVVQSPRYKIIEKKQPVAFWCNPISGHNTLYWYLQNLGQGPELLIRYENEEAVDDSQLPKDRFSAERLKGVDSTLKIQPAELGDSAVYLCASSFRSGGAAEQYFGPGTRLTVT.

V usage is TRBV7-9 and J usage is TRBJ2-1; D is possibly TRBD1 or TRBD2 (5 bases each). This CDR3 contains 16 residues. Germline V CDR1 and CDR2: SEHNR, FQNEAQ (reference sequence). V was cut by 5 bases and J by 0 bases, with 14 bases left in between. CDR3 sequence: CASSSREFSSYNEQFF. CDR3 sequence (DNA): TGTGCCAGCAGCAGCAGGGAGTTCAGCTCCTACAATGAGCAGTTCTTC.

This chain links TRBV7-9 with TRBJ1-4; 10 bases are a match to TRBD1. The ends lost 5 bases at V and 2 bases at J; junction bases unmatched: 8. Looked up from germline, CDR1 is SEHNR and CDR2 is FQNEAQ (reference sequence). This CDR3 comprises 17 residues. CDR3 residues: CASSPRQGALTNEKLFF. CDR3 in DNA: TGTGCCAGCAGCCCGAGACAGGGGGCGCTTACTAATGAAAAACTGTTTTTT.

This rearrangement joins TRBV5-1 to TRBJ2-3; 7 nucleotides match TRBD2. Germline loops: CDR1 SGHRS, CDR2 YFSETQ. Trimming cost V 0 bases and J 1 base; bases outside gene matches: 5. The CDR3 extends over 16 amino acids. The CDR3 DNA is TGCGCCAGCAGCTTGGTCGGTCGGGGGGGCACAGATACGCAGTATTTT. Amino acids: CASSLVGRGGTDTQYF.

The chain recombines TRBV19 with TRBJ1-3; maybe TRBD1 (5 bases). From germline, CDR1 is LNHDA and CDR2 SQIVND (reference sequence). This CDR3 has 18 residues. Trimming left V 5 bases short and J 2 bases short, with 22 bases between. In DNA, the CDR3 is TGTGCCAGTAGTGACGGCGGGACCGGAGGGAACACTGGAAACACCATATATTTT. It codes for CASSDGGTGGNTGNTIYF.

J is TRBJ1-1 and V is TRBV4-1, with D unresolved. CDR1 and CDR2 from the germline V gene are MGHRA and YSYEKL. V was clipped by 0 bases and J by 6 bases, with 11 bases between them. This CDR3 has 14 amino acids. CDR3 protein: CASSQDQRVAEAFF. CDR3 in DNA: TGCGCCAGCAGCCAAGATCAGAGGGTCGCTGAAGCTTTCTTT.

The chain links TRBV5-4 to TRBJ2-1; D ambiguous. With 3 bases removed from V and 7 bases from J, the gap between germline ends came to 8 bases. There are 12 residues in the CDR3. Germline values: CDR1 SGHNT, CDR2 YYREEE (reference sequence). For the CDR3, the DNA is TGTGCCAGCAGCTCTTGGGTGAATGAGCAGTTCTTC. Amino acids: CASSSWVNEQFF.